This paragraph reports one T cell receptor beta chain. As yet, its antigen is unknown. V dropped 5 bases and J dropped 2 bases, with 14 bases sitting between them. Germline CDR1 is SGHAT and CDR2 is FQNNGV. The CDR3 consists of 15 residues. This sample was included in a study of yellow fever vaccine responses in identical twins. Study-wide points: Reportedly, twins showed a vaccine T cell response that looked partly convergent and partly personalized.

A single record per CDR3 protein comes from TCRdb applying MiXCR to the RT-PCR reads. The table lists a few thousand distinct CDR3 sequences, roughly two thirds of them singletons. This sample comprised T cells from blood (PBMCs), unsorted or a sorted subset (not recorded which), obtained before or after yellow fever vaccination (not recorded which). This clonotype was obtained from a young woman who received the yellow fever vaccine. The chain couples TRBV11-2 to TRBJ2-3; D uncertain. As DNA, the CDR3 is TGTGCCAGCAGCCCGATACGCGGCATCACAGATACGCAGTATTTT. Protein sequence: CASSPIRGITDTQYF.